This TCR beta chain was profiled in a study of shared clonotypes between healthy human individuals. Authors' methods: Quality scores were absent from the junction-only immunoSEQ sequences, so filtering differed. Repertoires were generated with immunoSEQ multiplex PCR, while TCRdb's copy carries only in-frame clones and drops some. From that table come the V and J calls and clone size; the DNA was used to work out D and trimming. The sample lists about 1.1 million clones, 60% to 80% occurring once. This CDR3 spans 15 amino acids. V dropped 5 bases and J dropped 6; count of bases not matched to a gene: 12. Germline CDR1 is SGHTA and CDR2 is FQGNSA.

This chain links TRBV7-2 with TRBJ1-1; 7 bases are shared with TRBD1. The sample comprised memory CD4+ T cells from PBMCs. Indicated subset: CD45RA-negative fraction. The source of this sequence is a man between 18 and 35 years old in good health. Some clones in this sample may be carry-over from other donors' samples. This CDR3 is CASSGGGGWYAEAFF. The CDR3 DNA is TGTGCCAGCAGCGGAGGGGGCGGGTGGTACGCTGAAGCTTTCTTT. Drawing the rest from reference TRBV7-2 and TRBJ1-1, the complete variable domain is GAGVSQSPSNKVTEKGKDVELRCDPISGHTALYWYRQSLGQGLEFLIYFQGNSAPDKSGLPSDRFSAERTGGSVSTLTIQRTQQEDSAVYLCASSGGGGWYAEAFFGQGTRLTVV.